This T cell receptor beta chain derives from a study of long-term antiretroviral therapy in people with HIV. Study-level points and caveats: Diversity measured after ART increased yet remained under transplant donor controls.

Remarks on this clone: What it binds is unknown.

Post-ART PBMC samples numbered at least two per donor, and pre-ART ones at least one. The CDR3 has 13 residues. Germline-derived CDR1 and CDR2 are SGHKS and YYEKEE (reference sequence). V was pared by 0 bases and J by 6 bases, with 9 bases between. They ran version v3.0 of the immunoSEQ assay at survey level. Only in-frame clones appear in the TCRdb table, and some are missing; sequencing was by immunoSEQ multiplex PCR. The sample records about 12,000 clones, 83% being singletons. The material was unsorted PBMCs, obtained 3.4 years after starting antiretroviral therapy. The receptor was isolated from a man aged 35-49 years with HIV. V and J are TRBV5-5 and TRBJ1-1, with a weak D call TRBD1 (6 bases). The CDR3 coding sequence is TGTGCCAGCAGCTTGGCTGGGACATCTGAAGCTTTCTTT. Translating it yields CASSLAGTSEAFF.